These 22 T cell receptor beta chains share one sample of origin, sequenced in a study of cytomegalovirus exposure and HLA in healthy donors. 13 Jbeta primers and 60 Vbeta primers were used for the PCR. TCRdb's copy holds only in-frame clones and misses some; the assay was immunoSEQ multiplex PCR. The table has 95,000 to 150,000 clones, approximately 79% seen once. Sequenced input: PBMCs. The source is a man between 25 and 39 years old in good health and CMV-seronegative.

The chain is built from TRBV18 and TRBJ1-3; D perhaps matches TRBD1 (5 bases). This CDR3 contains 14 residues. The V end lost 2 bases, the J end lost 2 bases, and 7 bases lay between the germline ends. CDR1 KGHSH and CDR2 LQKENI come from the germline V gene. For the CDR3, the DNA is TGTGCCAGCTCACCAAGCAGGGCTGGAAACACCATATATTTT. Translated: CASSPSRAGNTIYF.

The chain couples TRBV5-4 to TRBJ1-2; 8 nucleotides agree with TRBD1. J gave up 4 bases and V 1 base, and 6 bases lay outside the gene matches. The CDR3 runs to 15 residues. Germline assignment: CDR1 SGHNT and CDR2 YYREEE (reference sequence). CDR3 residues: CASSLKSGGLYGYTF. CDR3 sequence (DNA): TGTGCCAGCAGCTTGAAGTCAGGGGGCCTCTATGGCTACACCTTC.

The chain recombines TRBV7-9 with TRBJ2-6, with D unclear. This CDR3 has 10 residues. V was pared by 5 bases and J by 9 bases, with 2 bases between. Germline CDR1 reads SEHNR; CDR2 reads FQNEAQ (reference sequence). The CDR3 reads CASSHNVLTF. The CDR3 DNA sequence: TGTGCCAGCAGCCACAACGTCCTGACTTTC.

CDR3 protein: CASRAGGITEAFF. CDR3 DNA sequence: TGTGCCAGCAGGGCCGGAGGGATAACTGAAGCTTTCTTT. This sequence joins TRBV2 and TRBJ1-1; D is ambiguous. Germline lookup yields CDR1 SNHLY and CDR2 FYNNEI. The CDR3 is 13 amino acids. V was clipped by 6 bases and J by 5 bases, with 13 bases between them.

Only a few counts were recorded for this clone. The CDR3 here is CAISDLLDGAYEQYF. CDR3 sequence (DNA): TGTGCCATCAGTGACCTTTTAGACGGGGCCTACGAGCAGTACTTC. V is TRBV10-3 and J is TRBJ2-7; weak D call: TRBD2 (5 bases). The CDR3 loop spans 15 amino acids. The V and J ends lost 3 bases and 2 bases respectively, with 14 bases between them. Germline V gives CDR1 ENHRY, CDR2 SYGVKD.

This clone came up a few times. This CDR3 is CASSKGEPPRETQYF. CDR3 nucleotide sequence: TGTGCCAGTAGTAAAGGGGAACCCCCCAGGGAGACCCAGTACTTC. The rearrangement joins TRBV19 to TRBJ2-5; D possibly corresponds to TRBD1 (5 bases). From germline, CDR1 is LNHDA and CDR2 SQIVND (reference sequence). The V end was cut by 4 bases, the J end by 5 bases, with 17 bases between. The CDR3 runs to 15 residues.

The genes are TRBV11-2 and TRBJ2-7; 7 bases are a match to TRBD2. CDR1 is SGHAT and CDR2 is FQNNGV in the germline V gene. This CDR3 contains 15 residues. Trimming removed 6 bases from V and 4 bases from J; junction bases left unmatched: 12. The DNA for the CDR3 is TGTGCCAGCAGGAAACCGGGAGGACGGGTTTACGAGCAGTACTTC. Its translation: CASRKPGGRVYEQYF. The full variable domain, with the rest looked up from reference TRBV11-2 and TRBJ2-7, is EAGVAQSPRYKIIEKRQSVAFWCNPISGHATLYWYQQILGQGPKLLIQFQNNGVVDDSQLPKDRFSAERLKGVDSTLKIQPAKLEDSAVYLCASRKPGGRVYEQYFGPGTRLTVT.

This rearrangement joins TRBV19 to TRBJ2-3, with D possibly TRBD2 on 6 matching bases. Trimming stripped 3 bases from V and 0 bases from J, with 10 bases between. CDR1 is LNHDA, CDR2 SQIVND, per germline (reference sequence). CDR3 length: 15 amino acids. The CDR3, as DNA: TGTGCCAGTAGTATGGGAGGACTGAGCACAGATACGCAGTATTTT. It specifies CASSMGGLSTDTQYF.

The rearrangement uses TRBV28 and TRBJ1-1; 7 nucleotides align to TRBD1. Germline V gene sequence: CDR1 MDHEN, CDR2 SYDVKM. V was pared by 10 bases and J by 4 bases, with 9 bases of the junction left unmatched. This CDR3 comprises 13 residues. This CDR3 reads CAIYRGRGTEAFF. In DNA, the CDR3 is TGTGCCATTTACAGGGGCCGTGGCACTGAAGCTTTCTTT.

Comments on this clone: Relative to the germline gene, one junction end is altered; a read error may explain this. This sequence joins TRBV11-3 and TRBJ2-6, with TRBD1 as a possible D gene (6 bases). The CDR3 loop spans 16 amino acids. Germline assignment: CDR1 SGHNT and CDR2 YENEEA. The CDR3 DNA is TGTGCCAGCAGCGAAAGGGGGTCGCTGGGGGCCAACGGCCTGACTTTC. Its protein product is CASSERGSLGANGLTF.

The rearrangement joins TRBV9 to TRBJ2-1; TRBD2 matches at 7 bases. CDR3 length: 17 residues. Looked up from germline, CDR1 is SGDLS and CDR2 is YYNGEE. J lost 0 bases, V lost 3 bases, and 9 bases had no gene match. This CDR3 reads CASSAPTRGDSYNEQFF. The CDR3 coding sequence is TGTGCCAGCAGCGCCCCAACCCGGGGGGACTCCTACAATGAGCAGTTCTTC.

J is TRBJ2-1 and V is TRBV5-1, with 9 bases fitting TRBD1. Unmatched junction bases numbered 17, after V lost 3 bases and J lost 4 bases. This CDR3 comprises 19 residues. Germline V lookup: CDR1 SGHRS, CDR2 YFSETQ. The CDR3 nucleotides read TGCGCCAGCAGCTCCCGGGACAGGGTATCGGGGTTGAGATACAATGAGCAGTTCTTC. It translates to CASSSRDRVSGLRYNEQFF.

The chain joins TRBV19 to TRBJ2-1, with 9 bases that match TRBD2. V dropped 3 bases and J dropped 0; count of bases not matched to a gene: 6. This CDR3 comprises 17 residues. The germline V gene encodes CDR1 LNHDA and CDR2 SQIVND (reference sequence). CDR3 protein: CASSIFGGGASYNEQFF. CDR3 nucleotide sequence: TGTGCCAGTAGTATTTTTGGCGGGGGGGCCTCCTACAATGAGCAGTTCTTC.

The chain has TRBV19 and TRBJ1-2, with a tentative D call TRBD1 (5 bases). Germline CDR1 is LNHDA and CDR2 is SQIVND (reference sequence). The CDR3 has 12 amino acids. Trimming removed 3 bases from V and 7 bases from J, with 9 bases in between. CDR3 sequence (DNA): TGTGCCAGTAGTATGTCGGGGGGTGGCTACACCTTC. Translated: CASSMSGGGYTF.

V is TRBV10-2 and J is TRBJ2-1, with 11 bases lining up with TRBD2. The V and J ends lost 6 bases and 5 bases, in that order; junction bases with no gene match: 6. Germline CDR1 is WSHSY and CDR2 is SAAADI. The CDR3 totals 15 residues. The CDR3 DNA is TGCGCCAGCAGGCTCGGGACTAGCGGACACAATGAGCAGTTCTTC. The encoded protein is CASRLGTSGHNEQFF.

The chain recombines TRBV19 with TRBJ2-2; possibly TRBD2 for D (5 bases). Germline-derived CDR1 and CDR2 are LNHDA and SQIVND (reference sequence). V lost 4 bases and J 4 bases, leaving 16 bases between the germline ends. The CDR3 spans 16 residues. CDR3 protein: CASSTLLLGSTGELFF. In DNA, the CDR3 is TGTGCCAGTAGTACCCTACTACTTGGGAGCACCGGGGAGCTGTTTTTT.

The V and J genes are TRBV15 and TRBJ2-3; the D gene is possibly TRBD1 (6 bases). This CDR3 is built from 15 residues. Germline V lookup: CDR1 LNHNV, CDR2 YYDKDF (reference sequence). V lost 1 base to trimming and J lost 3 bases, with 11 bases between them. The CDR3 here is CATSRAQGGTDTQYF. The DNA for the CDR3 is TGTGCCACCAGCAGAGCACAGGGCGGGACAGATACGCAGTATTTT.

The count of this clone is one. V usage is TRBV9 and J usage is TRBJ1-2, with 7 positions matching TRBD1. V was pared by 3 bases and J by 2 bases, with 4 bases of the junction left unmatched. CDR3 size: 14 residues. In germline, CDR1 is SGDLS, CDR2 YYNGEE. Here the CDR3 reads CASSATGSNYGYTF. CDR3 nucleotide sequence: TGTGCCAGCAGCGCGACAGGGAGCAACTATGGCTACACCTTC.

The chain carries TRBV6-6 and TRBJ1-6, with D perhaps matching TRBD1 (5 bases). Per the germline V gene, CDR1 is MNHNY and CDR2 is SVGAGI (reference sequence). The CDR3 consists of 16 residues. Trimming stripped 6 bases from V and 8 bases from J, with 20 bases between. The CDR3 DNA reads TGTGCCAGCAGACCCCCACAACGGGGACTTTATTCACCCCTCCACTTT. As protein: CASRPPQRGLYSPLHF.

The chain carries TRBV5-6 and TRBJ2-2; 8 positions agree with TRBD2. Germline V CDR1 and CDR2: SGHDT, YYEEEE. The CDR3 is 16 residues long. Trimming took 4 bases from V and 3 from J; bases not matched to a gene: 8. As DNA, the CDR3 is TGTGCCAGCAGCCCTCCAGGGCGGGGGGACACCGGGGAGCTGTTTTTT. Its translation is CASSPPGRGDTGELFF.

This clone was recorded a few times. The rearrangement joins TRBV13 to TRBJ1-1, with 9 bases aligning to TRBD1. The germline V gene encodes CDR1 PRHDT and CDR2 FYEKMQ (reference sequence). V lost 6 bases, J lost 4 bases, and 0 bases stayed unmatched. CDR3 size: 12 residues. CDR3 region: CASRTGGTEAFF. The CDR3, as DNA: TGTGCCAGCAGGACAGGGGGCACTGAAGCTTTCTTT.

This sequence joins TRBV11-2 and TRBJ1-3, with D possibly being TRBD1 (5 bases). From germline, CDR1 is SGHAT and CDR2 FQNNGV. Trimming took off 6 bases at V and 0 bases at J, with 12 bases between the two ends. CDR3 length equals 15 residues. CDR3 sequence reads: CASSSRALSGNTIYF. The CDR3 DNA follows: TGTGCCAGCAGTAGCAGGGCCCTCTCTGGAAACACCATATATTTT. The full variable domain, in which reference TRBV11-2 and TRBJ1-3 provide the parts outside the CDR3, is EAGVAQSPRYKIIEKRQSVAFWCNPISGHATLYWYQQILGQGPKLLIQFQNNGVVDDSQLPKDRFSAERLKGVDSTLKIQPAKLEDSAVYLCASSSRALSGNTIYFGEGSWLTVV.